This T cell receptor beta chain is drawn from a study of T cell responses to AZD1222 COVID-19 vaccine. Study results and caveats: Regions 160-218 and 743-854 dominated among vaccine-associated CD4 TCRs spanning spike. Only a handful of AZD1222 recipients tested seropositive at baseline.

Sequencing used immunoSEQ multiplex PCR; TCRdb keeps in-frame clones, though not all of them. The table shows fewer than 200,000 clones, with around 88% occurring only once. Turning to this clone: The antigen remains unidentified.

Between the trimmed V and J ends, which lost 3 bases and 6 bases, there was a span of 8 bases. This CDR3 has 12 amino acids. This TCR was sampled from an adult who received the AZD1222 COVID-19 vaccine. Sequenced here: peripheral blood, sampled 28 days after the second AZD1222 dose. The chain couples TRBV12-3 or TRBV12-4 to TRBJ1-1; D not resolved. CDR3 DNA sequence: TGTGCCAGCAGTTTCGGTCCGGCTGAAGCTTTCTTT. Protein: CASSFGPAEAFF.